This T cell receptor beta chain is drawn from a study of blood T cell repertoires in COVID-19. Study summary: Sources were T cells, B-cell-depleted T cells, or PBMCs; the material itself was cDNA or gDNA.

In the source study's methods: Quantification of nucleated cells was approximated via reference gene primer amplification. Repertoires were generated with immunoSEQ multiplex PCR, while TCRdb's copy carries only in-frame clones and drops some. V and J calls and clone size come straight from that table; D and trimming were deduced from the DNA. There are 250,000 or so clones in the sample; around 83% occur only once, and around 2% lies in the top ten. Specimen: peripheral blood. This clonotype originated in a man aged 30-40 years who had recovered from COVID-19.

The CDR3 bases are TGTGCCAGCAGATCCGGGACATCGGAAGCTTTCTTT. Amino acid sequence: CASRSGTSEAFF. The chain joins TRBV5-4 to TRBJ1-1; D might be TRBD1 (6 bases). Trimming removed 5 bases at V and 8 bases at J, with 13 bases between. The length of the CDR3 is 12 residues. Germline values: CDR1 SGHNT, CDR2 YYREEE (reference sequence).